These T cell receptor beta chains were read from a single sample in a study of CD8 T cells in Susac syndrome. A single record per CDR3 protein comes from TCRdb applying MiXCR to the immunoSEQ multiplex PCR reads. The sample shows approximately 190,000 distinct CDR3 sequences, 95% of them seen only once. Sequenced input: CD8+ T cells from PBMCs. These receptor sequences come from a human donor with Susac syndrome. Both conserved end residues are part of each CDR3. The D gene is left open where the match is weak. Only some rows state a clone size, as once, few, many or a class for expanded clones.

abundance	v_gene	d_gene	j_gene	CDR3nt	CDR3aa
.	TRBV27	TRBD2	TRBJ2-1	TGTGCCAGCAGTACCGGACTAGCGGGGAGGGAACAGTTCTTC	CASSTGLAGREQFF
.	TRBV28	.	TRBJ2-7	TGTGCCAGCAGCGTGATCCCGACTACATCCTACGAGCAGTACTTC	CASSVIPTTSYEQYF
.	TRBV7-2	.	TRBJ1-1	TGTGCCAGCAGCTTATCAACAGGTATCTTT	CASSLSTGIF
.	TRBV14	.	TRBJ2-7	TGTGCCAGCAGCCAAGAGGTCGGGGCGACCTCCTACGAGCAGTACTTC	CASSQEVGATSYEQYF
.	TRBV5-6	TRBD2	TRBJ2-1	TGTGCCAGCAGCTGGGGACTAGCCTCCTACAATGAGCAGTTCTTC	CASSWGLASYNEQFF
once	TRBV20-1	.	TRBJ1-6	TGCAGTGCTAGAGGCAGGGTTTATAATTCACCCCTCCACTTT	CSARGRVYNSPLHF
.	TRBV19	.	TRBJ1-5	TGTGCCAGTAGTATAAGGGGGGCGGGGAATCAGCCCCAGCATTTT	CASSIRGAGNQPQHF
.	TRBV11-2	TRBD2	TRBJ2-7	TGTGCCAGCAGCTTAGCGGCGGGAGAAGCCTACGAGCAGTACTTC	CASSLAAGEAYEQYF
.	TRBV3-1	.	TRBJ2-6	TGTGCCAGCAGCCAAGAATCCAGGTATGGGGCCAACGTCCTGACTTTC	CASSQESRYGANVLTF
.	TRBV14	.	TRBJ2-7	TGTGCCAGCAGCCAAGGGGACTGGATGGATTCCGAGCAGTACTTC	CASSQGDWMDSEQYF
.	TRBV13	.	TRBJ1-3	TGTGCCAGCAGCCTACCCGGACTGGCCTCTGGAAACACCATATATTTT	CASSLPGLASGNTIYF
.	TRBV5-1	TRBD2	TRBJ2-1	TGCGCCAGCAGCTTGGATTTTGGCGGGAGCGAGCAGTTCTTC	CASSLDFGGSEQFF
.	TRBV12-3/TRBV12-4	TRBD1	TRBJ2-7	TGTGCCAGCAGTTCTGGACAGGTTCCCTACGAGCAGTACTTC	CASSSGQVPYEQYF
.	TRBV2	.	TRBJ1-6	TGTGCCAGCACGGGGGGGACTGGCCGTAATTCACCCCTCCACTTT	CASTGGTGRNSPLHF
.	TRBV24-1	TRBD1	TRBJ2-1	TGTGCCACCAGTGACCGTTTCCGGGACAGGGTGAATGAGCAGTTCTTC	CATSDRFRDRVNEQFF
once	TRBV2	TRBD1	TRBJ2-5	TGTGCCAGTTACATGACAGGGGGCCGGGAGACCCAGTACTTC	CASYMTGGRETQYF
.	TRBV12-3/TRBV12-4	.	TRBJ1-3	TGTGCCAGCAGTTTCAACCCCTACGACACCATATATTTT	CASSFNPYDTIYF
.	TRBV12-3/TRBV12-4	.	TRBJ1-1	TGTGCCAGCAGTTTGGGGGTGGGGACTGAAGCTTTCTTT	CASSLGVGTEAFF
.	TRBV9	.	TRBJ1-2	TGTGCCAGCAGCTCCCGACAGTTATACACCTTC	CASSSRQLYTF
.	TRBV27	TRBD1	TRBJ2-1	TGTGCCAGCGGGACAGGGTGGGCGACCAATGAGCAGTTCTTC	CASGTGWATNEQFF
.	TRBV11-2	.	TRBJ2-7	TGTGCCAGCAGCTCAACTCAGTACGAGCAGTACTTC	CASSSTQYEQYF
.	TRBV20-1	.	TRBJ1-5	TGCAGTGCTAGCGGGGGTTATTTCCCCACAGGGCAGCCCCAGCATTTT	CSASGGYFPTGQPQHF
.	TRBV12-3/TRBV12-4	.	TRBJ1-1	TGTGCCAGCAGTCGAGCCGCAGCTAACACTGAAGCTTTCTTT	CASSRAAANTEAFF
.	TRBV9	.	TRBJ1-1	TGTGCCAGCAGCGTAGGGGGTAGTTTGACTGAAGCTTTCTTT	CASSVGGSLTEAFF
.	TRBV7-9	.	TRBJ1-1	TGTGCCAGCAGCTCTGATTCCCGAGACACTGAAGCTTTCTTT	CASSSDSRDTEAFF
.	TRBV27	.	TRBJ2-1	TGTGCCAGCTCCTACCAATGGGGCCAGCGGCCCTACAATGAGCAGTTCTTC	CASSYQWGQRPYNEQFF